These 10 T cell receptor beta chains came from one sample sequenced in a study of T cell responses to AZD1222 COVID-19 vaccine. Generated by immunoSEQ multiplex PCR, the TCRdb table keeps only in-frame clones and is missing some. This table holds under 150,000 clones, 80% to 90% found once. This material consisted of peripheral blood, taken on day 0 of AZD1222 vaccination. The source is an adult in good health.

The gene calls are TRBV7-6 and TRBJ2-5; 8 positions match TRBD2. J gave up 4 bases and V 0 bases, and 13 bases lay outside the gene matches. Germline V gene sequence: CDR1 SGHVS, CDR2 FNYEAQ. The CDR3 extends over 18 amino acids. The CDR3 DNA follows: TGTGCCAGCAGCTTAGCGCGGGCCGGAGCGGGGGTCGGAGAGACCCAGTACTTC. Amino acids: CASSLARAGAGVGETQYF.

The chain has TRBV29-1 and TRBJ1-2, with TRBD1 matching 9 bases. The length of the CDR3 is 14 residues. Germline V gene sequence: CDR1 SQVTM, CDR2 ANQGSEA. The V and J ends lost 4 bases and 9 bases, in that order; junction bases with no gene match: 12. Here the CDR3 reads CSVADFGQGTSYTF. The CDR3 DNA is TGCAGCGTTGCTGATTTCGGACAGGGGACTAGCTACACCTTC.

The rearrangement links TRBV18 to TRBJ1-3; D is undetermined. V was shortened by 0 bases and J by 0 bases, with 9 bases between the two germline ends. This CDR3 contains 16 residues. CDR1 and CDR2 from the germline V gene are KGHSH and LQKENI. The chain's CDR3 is CASSPPVESSGNTIYF. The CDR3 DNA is TGTGCCAGCTCACCACCGGTTGAAAGCTCTGGAAACACCATATATTTT.

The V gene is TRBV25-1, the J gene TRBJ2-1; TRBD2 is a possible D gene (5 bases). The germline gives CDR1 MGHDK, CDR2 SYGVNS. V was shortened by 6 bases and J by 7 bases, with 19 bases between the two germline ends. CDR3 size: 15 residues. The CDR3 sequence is CASRAASGPGNEQFF. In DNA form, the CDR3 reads TGTGCCAGCAGGGCCGCGTCAGGACCGGGGAATGAGCAGTTCTTC. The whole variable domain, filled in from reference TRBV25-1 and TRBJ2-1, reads EADIYQTPRYLVIGTGKKITLECSQTMGHDKMYWYQQDPGMELHLIHYSYGVNSTEKGDLSSESTVSRIRTEHFPLTLESARPSHTSQYLCASRAASGPGNEQFFGPGTRLTVL.

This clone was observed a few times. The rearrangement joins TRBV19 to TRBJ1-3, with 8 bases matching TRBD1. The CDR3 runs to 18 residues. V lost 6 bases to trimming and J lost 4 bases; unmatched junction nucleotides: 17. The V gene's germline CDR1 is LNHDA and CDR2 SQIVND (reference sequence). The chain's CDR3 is CASSPDLQGARRGNTIYF. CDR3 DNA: TGTGCCAGTAGCCCAGACCTGCAGGGGGCCCGGCGAGGAAACACCATATATTTT.

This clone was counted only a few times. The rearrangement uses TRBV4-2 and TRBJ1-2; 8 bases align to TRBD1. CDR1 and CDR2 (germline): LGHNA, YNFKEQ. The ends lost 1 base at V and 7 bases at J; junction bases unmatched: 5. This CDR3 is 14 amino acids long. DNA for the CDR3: TGTGCCAGCAGCCAAGGCACACAGGGGGGTGGCTACACCTTC. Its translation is CASSQGTQGGGYTF.

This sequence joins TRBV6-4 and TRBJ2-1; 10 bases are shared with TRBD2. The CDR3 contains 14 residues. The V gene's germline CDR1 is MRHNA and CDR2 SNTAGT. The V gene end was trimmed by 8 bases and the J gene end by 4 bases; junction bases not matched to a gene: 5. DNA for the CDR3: TGTGCCAGCGCGAGCGGGGGGGGATACAATGAGCAGTTCTTC. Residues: CASASGGGYNEQFF.

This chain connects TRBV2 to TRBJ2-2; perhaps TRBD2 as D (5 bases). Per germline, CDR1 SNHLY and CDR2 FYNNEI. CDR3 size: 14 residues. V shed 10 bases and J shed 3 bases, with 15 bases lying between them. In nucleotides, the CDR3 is TGTGCCACCCGTGGGGAGTTCGACACCGGGGAGCTGTTTTTT. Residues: CATRGEFDTGELFF.

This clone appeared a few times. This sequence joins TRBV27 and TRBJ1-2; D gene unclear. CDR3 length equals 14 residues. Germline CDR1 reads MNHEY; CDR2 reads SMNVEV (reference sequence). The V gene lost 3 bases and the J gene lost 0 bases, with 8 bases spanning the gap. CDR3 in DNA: TGTGCCAGCAGTTTTGCAAAAACTAACTATGGCTACACCTTC. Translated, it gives CASSFAKTNYGYTF.

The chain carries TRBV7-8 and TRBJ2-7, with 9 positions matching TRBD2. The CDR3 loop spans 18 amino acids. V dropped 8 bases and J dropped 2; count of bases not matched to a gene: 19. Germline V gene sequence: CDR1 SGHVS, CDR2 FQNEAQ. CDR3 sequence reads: CASLLREKSGGLTYEQYF. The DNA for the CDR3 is TGTGCCAGCCTACTTAGGGAGAAGAGCGGGGGGCTTACCTACGAGCAGTACTTC.